The count of the clone carrying this TCR beta chain is one. The data belong to a study of OX40 agonist ivuxolimab in advanced cancers. Across the whole study: Each dose-escalation patient presented with hepatocellular carcinoma, melanoma, renal cell or head and neck cancer. Prior anti-PD-1, anti-PD-L1 or anti-CTLA-4 therapy was allowed; more than 30% had some. Of the patients, three showed partial responses, one with hepatocellular carcinoma and two with cutaneous melanoma.

Sequencing used immunoSEQ multiplex PCR; TCRdb keeps in-frame clones, though not all of them. This sample yields approximately 50,000 clones, of which 80% to 85% are seen a single time; roughly 12% belongs to the top ten. The CDR3 runs to 15 residues. Trimming cost V 1 base and J 5 bases, with 14 bases left between them. CDR1 SGHTA and CDR2 FQGNSA come from the germline V gene. Sequences were derived from CD4+ or CD8+ T cells sorted from blood, sampled in a trial of the OX40 agonist ivuxolimab. The sequence came from an adult with an advanced solid tumor such as melanoma, head and neck, liver or kidney cancer. The rearrangement joins TRBV7-2 to TRBJ2-5; D is unresolved. The CDR3 loop is CASSLDPSPAETQYF. In DNA form, the CDR3 reads TGTGCCAGCAGCTTAGACCCCTCGCCAGCCGAGACCCAGTACTTC.